The 29 T cell receptor beta chains below were found in one sample sequenced in a study of cytomegalovirus exposure and HLA in healthy donors. The PCR ran on 60 Vbeta and 13 Jbeta primers. The method was immunoSEQ multiplex PCR; TCRdb's version includes in-frame clones alone and lacks a portion of them. The table has about 160,000 clones, approximately 78% seen once. The sequenced sample consisted of PBMCs. These TCRs come from a woman aged 18-29 years in good health and CMV-seronegative.

V gene TRBV5-5 combines with J gene TRBJ1-4, with TRBD1 matching over 7 bases. V shed 4 bases, J shed 5 bases, and the junction held 5 bases outside the gene matches. The CDR3 sequence is 14 residues long. The germline gives CDR1 SGHKS, CDR2 YYEKEE (reference sequence). CDR3 amino acids: CASSPGQLNEKLFF. The CDR3 region has the DNA TGTGCCAGCAGCCCGGGACAGCTGAATGAAAAACTGTTTTTT.

This clone appeared a single time. One end of the junction varies from germline; a read error may be responsible. The chain carries TRBV7-7 and TRBJ2-5; D gene ambiguous. The tail of the sequence fits TRBJ2-7 better, so the J call may be wrong. Germline CDR1 is SSHAT and CDR2 is FNYEAQ (reference sequence). The CDR3 length is 10 residues. CDR3 nucleotide sequence: TGTGCTAGCAGCCTCCACGAGCAGTACTTC. It translates to CASSLHEQYF.

The chain carries TRBV27 and TRBJ2-2, with a tentative D call TRBD1 (6 bases). CDR3 length equals 13 residues. Germline CDR1 MNHEY, CDR2 SMNVEV (reference sequence). With 6 bases removed from V and 6 bases from J, the gap between germline ends came to 11 bases. Here the CDR3 reads CASRSRGSGELFF. For the CDR3, the DNA is TGTGCCAGCAGATCTAGGGGGTCCGGGGAGCTGTTTTTT.

This clone was observed a few times. Other DNA sequences in this sample translate to the same CDR3. The chain has TRBV7-3 and TRBJ2-7; 7 nucleotides align to TRBD1. Trimming cost V 1 base and J 3 bases; bases outside gene matches: 0. The V gene's germline CDR1 is SGHTA and CDR2 FQGTGA. The CDR3 loop spans 13 amino acids. CDR3 DNA sequence: TGTGCCAGCAGCTTAAACAGGGGCTACGAGCAGTACTTC. Protein: CASSLNRGYEQYF.

This clone has only one observation. The V call is TRBV18, the J call TRBJ2-1, with 9 bases lining up with TRBD2. The CDR3 is made up of 18 amino acids. Germline assignment: CDR1 KGHSH and CDR2 LQKENI. Unmatched junction bases numbered 15, after V lost 4 bases and J lost 5 bases. Written as DNA, the CDR3 is TGTGCCAGCTCACATAATCCGGCGACTAGCGGATTAAACAATGAGCAGTTCTTC. It is translated as CASSHNPATSGLNNEQFF.

V usage is TRBV7-9 and J usage is TRBJ2-1; TRBD1 matches 7 bases. Trimming took 3 bases from V and 2 from J; bases not matched to a gene: 10. CDR3 size: 17 residues. Germline V gives CDR1 SEHNR, CDR2 FQNEAQ (reference sequence). DNA of the CDR3: TGTGCCAGCAGCTTGCCGGGGACAGTCCCCCCCTACAATGAGCAGTTCTTC. Its protein product is CASSLPGTVPPYNEQFF.

About this clone itself: Germline and junction disagree at one end, which may indicate a read error. V gene TRBV27 combines with J gene TRBJ2-1, with TRBD1 matching over 8 bases. CDR3 length: 15 residues. Germline V lookup: CDR1 MNHEY, CDR2 SMNVEV (reference sequence). CDR3 residues: CASSLWTGSFNEQFF. The CDR3 DNA reads TGTGCCAGCAGTTTATGGACAGGGTCCTTCAATGAGCAGTTCTTC.

J is TRBJ1-1 and V is TRBV7-9; 8 bases line up with TRBD1. From germline, CDR1 is SEHNR and CDR2 FQNEAQ (reference sequence). CDR3 length: 15 amino acids. J lost 4 bases, V lost 5 bases, and 9 bases had no gene match. The CDR3 DNA follows: TGTGCCAGCAGCCCCCGGACAGGGAGGGGCACTGAAGCTTTCTTT. Translating it yields CASSPRTGRGTEAFF.

About this clone: An end of the junction does not agree with germline; a read error may underlie this. J is TRBJ1-1 and V is TRBV18, with TRBD1 matching 9 bases. The CDR3 length is 14 residues. Germline CDR1 and CDR2: KGHSH and LQKENI. The CDR3 spells CASSPQGADTEAFF. In DNA form, the CDR3 reads TGTGCCAGCTCCCCACAGGGGGCGGACACTGAAGCTTTCTTT.

The V gene is TRBV18, the J gene TRBJ2-3, with 9 bases matching TRBD2. The CDR3 totals 16 residues. Germline CDR1 is KGHSH and CDR2 is LQKENI. V lost 1 base and J lost 2; bases outside the gene matches: 4. Here the CDR3 reads CASSPQRLAATDTQYF. The CDR3 DNA is TGTGCCAGCTCACCACAACGACTAGCGGCCACAGATACGCAGTATTTT. Full variable domain (remainder filled in from reference TRBV18 and TRBJ2-3): NAGVMQNPRHLVRRRGQEARLRCSPMKGHSHVYWYRQLPEEGLKFMVYLQKENIIDESGMPKERFSAEFPKEGPSILRIQQVVRGDSAAYFCASSPQRLAATDTQYFGPGTRLTVL.

The count of this clone is one. The genes are TRBV9 and TRBJ2-1, with a possible D match to TRBD1 (6 bases). Germline values: CDR1 SGDLS, CDR2 YYNGEE. Trimming removed 4 bases at V and 5 bases at J, with 16 bases between. The CDR3 runs 15 residues. The CDR3 loop reads CASSPTGRPNNEQFF. The CDR3 DNA is TGTGCCAGCAGCCCGACAGGTCGTCCTAACAATGAGCAGTTCTTC.

The CDR3 bases are TGTGCCAGCAGCTTGGCACGACTAGCGGGCAATGAGCAGTTCTTC. Translation gives CASSLARLAGNEQFF. The V and J genes are TRBV5-5 and TRBJ2-1; TRBD2 aligns across 10 bases. The CDR3 spans 15 residues. Germline CDR1 reads SGHKS; CDR2 reads YYEKEE (reference sequence). With 0 bases clipped from V and 6 bases from J, the junction kept 3 bases outside the gene matches.

In regard to this clone: At one end the junction does not follow the germline gene, possibly because of a read error. The J gene is TRBJ2-1, the V gene TRBV28; possibly TRBD1 for D (6 bases). The CDR3 is 14 amino acids. The germline V gene encodes CDR1 MDHEN and CDR2 SYDVKM. The CDR3 region has the DNA TGTGCCAGCGTCGAGGGCAACAGGGACAATGGGCAGTTCTTC. Protein sequence: CASVEGNRDNGQFF. Full variable domain (outside the CDR3, taken from reference TRBV28 and TRBJ2-1): DVKVTQSSRYLVKRTGEKVFLECVQDMDHENMFWYRQDPGLGLRLIYFSYDVKMKEKGDIPEGYSVSREKKERFSLILESASTNQTSMYLCASVEGNRDNGQFFGPGTRLTVL.

This clone occurred once. This chain connects TRBV28 to TRBJ1-2, with TRBD1 matching 8 bases. The CDR3 loop spans 19 amino acids. Per the germline V gene, CDR1 is MDHEN and CDR2 is SYDVKM. The J segment lost 7 bases and the V segment lost 3 bases, leaving 22 bases of the junction unmatched. CDR3 DNA sequence: TGTGCCAGCAGTTTGCAGGGTAACCTACCACTCAGGGGGCGGGGTGGCTACACCTTC. As protein: CASSLQGNLPLRGRGGYTF.

This chain joins TRBV28 and TRBJ1-5; TRBD1 aligns across 9 bases. Germline V CDR1 and CDR2: MDHEN, SYDVKM. The CDR3 covers 13 residues. V lost 6 bases to trimming and J lost 6 bases; unmatched junction nucleotides: 3. This CDR3 reads CASRTGGIQPQHF. CDR3 sequence (DNA): TGTGCCAGCAGGACAGGGGGGATTCAGCCCCAGCATTTT.

The rearrangement joins TRBV7-2 to TRBJ2-5; D remains unclear. The CDR3 extends over 15 amino acids. Per germline, CDR1 SGHTA and CDR2 FQGNSA. The ends were cut back, 1 base at V and 7 bases at J, with 16 bases in the middle. CDR3 in amino acids: CASSLENSQVGTQYF. DNA of the CDR3: TGTGCCAGCAGCTTAGAAAACTCCCAGGTGGGGACCCAGTACTTC.

The chain couples TRBV6-5 to TRBJ2-7; D is unresolved. Per germline, CDR1 MNHEY and CDR2 SVGAGI. The CDR3 runs to 15 residues. Trimming removed 0 bases from V and 2 bases from J, with 11 bases in between. The CDR3 nucleotides are TGTGCCAGCAGTTACTCCGCCCGAGGCCCCTACGAGCAGTACTTC. The encoded protein is CASSYSARGPYEQYF.

This chain connects TRBV5-5 to TRBJ1-3, with a weak D call TRBD1 (5 bases). This CDR3 spans 16 amino acids. Germline assignment: CDR1 SGHKS and CDR2 YYEKEE (reference sequence). V was cut by 5 bases and J by 0 bases, with 15 bases left in between. The CDR3 here is CASSSEPRDSGNTIYF. The CDR3, as DNA: TGTGCCAGCAGTTCCGAACCCAGGGACTCTGGAAACACCATATATTTT.

V and J are TRBV27 and TRBJ2-7; the D gene is possibly TRBD2 (6 bases). CDR3 length equals 14 residues. V was clipped by 1 base and J by 4 bases, with 11 bases between them. Germline CDR1 MNHEY, CDR2 SMNVEV (reference sequence). Here the CDR3 reads CASSLYGGRYEQYF. For the CDR3, the DNA is TGTGCCAGCAGTTTATACGGGGGAAGGTACGAGCAGTACTTC.

This chain's CDR3 is CATSRDPRGFSKLFF. CDR3 coding DNA: TGTGCCACCAGCAGAGATCCGAGGGGGTTTTCAAAACTGTTTTTT. The chain links TRBV15 to TRBJ1-4, with D possibly matching TRBD1 (6 bases). This CDR3 has 15 residues. Trimming left V 0 bases short and J 10 bases short, with 15 bases between. Germline V CDR1 and CDR2: LNHNV, YYDKDF (reference sequence).

This chain uses TRBV7-8 with TRBJ2-7; 7 bases align to TRBD2. The CDR3 runs 16 residues. The germline gives CDR1 SGHVS, CDR2 FQNEAQ. V lost 5 bases to trimming and J lost 2 bases; unmatched junction nucleotides: 12. CDR3 DNA sequence: TGTGCCAGCAGCCTACCCAGGACTAGGCCAACCTACGAGCAGTACTTC. Translating it yields CASSLPRTRPTYEQYF.

The chain is built from TRBV28 and TRBJ2-6; 10 bases agree with TRBD1. J was trimmed by 1 base and V by 6 bases; bases with no gene match: 15. Germline V lookup: CDR1 MDHEN, CDR2 SYDVKM. There are 20 residues in the CDR3. The CDR3 loop reads CASSDRQGAGSLSGANVLTF. The CDR3 DNA reads TGTGCCAGCAGCGATAGACAGGGGGCGGGGTCTTTGTCTGGGGCCAACGTCCTGACTTTC. Complete variable domain (other parts from reference TRBV28 and TRBJ2-6): DVKVTQSSRYLVKRTGEKVFLECVQDMDHENMFWYRQDPGLGLRLIYFSYDVKMKEKGDIPEGYSVSREKKERFSLILESASTNQTSMYLCASSDRQGAGSLSGANVLTFGAGSRLTVL.

The chain uses TRBV19 and TRBJ2-7, with 8 bases aligning to TRBD1. The CDR3 contains 13 residues. Germline V CDR1 and CDR2: LNHDA, SQIVND (reference sequence). V shed 6 bases and J 5 bases; nucleotides not matched to a gene: 6. The CDR3 coding sequence is TGTGCCAGTAGGATTCAGGGGGCGGACGAGCAGTACTTC. It translates to CASRIQGADEQYF.

This clone was observed a handful of times. V is TRBV7-2 and J is TRBJ1-1, with a weak D call TRBD1 (5 bases). The V and J ends lost 3 bases and 3 bases respectively, with 8 bases between them. Germline V CDR1 and CDR2: SGHTA, FQGNSA. CDR3 length: 13 amino acids. CDR3 bases: TGTGCCAGCAGCTTTGACAGTCACACTGAAGCTTTCTTT. This codes for CASSFDSHTEAFF. The complete variable domain, with remaining parts taken from reference TRBV7-2 and TRBJ1-1, reads GAGVSQSPSNKVTEKGKDVELRCDPISGHTALYWYRQSLGQGLEFLIYFQGNSAPDKSGLPSDRFSAERTGGSVSTLTIQRTQQEDSAVYLCASSFDSHTEAFFGQGTRLTVV.

In this sample, this clone turned up a few times. V and J are TRBV28 and TRBJ2-7; 7 bases map to TRBD2. The V gene end was trimmed by 2 bases and the J gene end by 1 base; junction bases not matched to a gene: 8. The CDR3 extends over 16 amino acids. CDR1 and CDR2 (germline): MDHEN, SYDVKM. CDR3 in DNA: TGTGCCAGCAGTTTAGTGGCGGGAGTAACATCCTACGAGCAGTACTTC. This gives the protein CASSLVAGVTSYEQYF.

Regarding this clone: One end of the junction fails to match germline, which may point to a read error. The V gene is TRBV6-1, the J gene TRBJ2-5; the match to TRBD1 covers 7 bases. In germline, CDR1 is MNHNS, CDR2 SASEGT. The CDR3 is made up of 14 amino acids. This CDR3 reads CASREGRGPETQYF. The CDR3 nucleotides read TGTGCCAGCAGGGAAGGTAGGGGGCCGGAGACCCAGTACTTC.

This clone was found a few times. The rearrangement links TRBV6-5 to TRBJ2-3; TRBD1 matches 8 bases. With V trimmed by 5 bases and J by 3 bases, 7 bases remained unmatched. CDR3 length: 15 residues. The germline CDR1 and CDR2 sequences are MNHEY and SVGAGI. The CDR3 loop is CASSPRTGRTDTQYF. CDR3 nucleotide sequence: TGTGCCAGCAGTCCCAGGACAGGGCGAACAGATACGCAGTATTTT.

This chain connects TRBV14 to TRBJ2-1, with D tentatively TRBD2 (5 bases). Germline assignment: CDR1 SGHDN and CDR2 FVKESK. The germline V and J ends were trimmed by 4 bases and 4 bases, with 17 bases remaining between them. The CDR3 is made up of 16 amino acids. The CDR3 DNA follows: TGTGCCAGCAGCCTGCCCGGGGTTCGCTCGTACAATGAGCAGTTCTTC. This gives the protein CASSLPGVRSYNEQFF.

The chain joins TRBV11-2 to TRBJ2-7; 12 bases line up with TRBD2. With 5 bases clipped from V and 6 bases from J, the junction kept 5 bases outside the gene matches. Germline lookup yields CDR1 SGHAT and CDR2 FQNNGV. This CDR3 is 14 amino acids long. CDR3 in amino acids: CASSRTSGTVEQYF. The CDR3 nucleotides are TGTGCCAGCAGCCGGACTAGCGGGACTGTCGAGCAGTACTTC.